This T cell receptor beta chain was found in a study of siplizumab effects on memory and regulatory T cells. Data came from immunoSEQ multiplex PCR; TCRdb stores just in-frame clones and leaves some out. The table lists around 95,000 clones, about 95% of them singletons. The CDR3 spans 15 residues. V shed 3 bases and J 0 bases; nucleotides not matched to a gene: 2. From germline, CDR1 is SGDLS and CDR2 YYNGEE. This TCR was recovered from a human donor in good health. Sequencing was performed on non-Treg CD4+ T cells sorted from blood. The rearrangement links TRBV9 to TRBJ2-3, with 9 positions matching TRBD2. The DNA of the CDR3 is TGTGCCAGCAGCGGTAGCGGGAGTAGCACAGATACGCAGTATTTT. This translates into CASSGSGSSTDTQYF.